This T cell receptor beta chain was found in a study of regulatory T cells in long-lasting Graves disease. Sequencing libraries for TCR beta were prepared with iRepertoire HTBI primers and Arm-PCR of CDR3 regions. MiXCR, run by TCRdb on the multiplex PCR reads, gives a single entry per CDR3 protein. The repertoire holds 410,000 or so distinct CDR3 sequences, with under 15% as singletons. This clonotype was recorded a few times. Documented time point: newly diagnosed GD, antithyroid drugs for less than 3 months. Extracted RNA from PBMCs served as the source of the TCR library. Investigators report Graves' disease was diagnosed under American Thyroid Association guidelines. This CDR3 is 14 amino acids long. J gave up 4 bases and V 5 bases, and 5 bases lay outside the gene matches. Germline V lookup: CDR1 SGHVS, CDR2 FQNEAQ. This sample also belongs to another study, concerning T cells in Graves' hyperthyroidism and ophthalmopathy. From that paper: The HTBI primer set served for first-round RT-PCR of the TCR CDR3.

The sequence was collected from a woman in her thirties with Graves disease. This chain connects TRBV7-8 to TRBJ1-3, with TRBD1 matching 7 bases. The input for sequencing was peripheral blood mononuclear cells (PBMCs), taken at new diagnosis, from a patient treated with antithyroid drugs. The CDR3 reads CASSHRGGGNTIYF. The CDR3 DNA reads TGTGCCAGCAGCCACAGGGGAGGCGGAAACACCATATATTTT.